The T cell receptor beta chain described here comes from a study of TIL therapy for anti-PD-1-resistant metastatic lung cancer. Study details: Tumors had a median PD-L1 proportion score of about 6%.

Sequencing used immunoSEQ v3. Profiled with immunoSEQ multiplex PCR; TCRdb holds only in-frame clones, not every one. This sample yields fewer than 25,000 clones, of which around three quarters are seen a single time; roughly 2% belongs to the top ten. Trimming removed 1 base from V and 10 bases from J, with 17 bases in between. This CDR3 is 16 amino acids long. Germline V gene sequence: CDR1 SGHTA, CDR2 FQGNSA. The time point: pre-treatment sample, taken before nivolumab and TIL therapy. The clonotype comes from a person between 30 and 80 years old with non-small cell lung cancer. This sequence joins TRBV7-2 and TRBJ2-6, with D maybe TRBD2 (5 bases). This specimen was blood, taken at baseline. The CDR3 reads CASSLGGGLFDNVLTF. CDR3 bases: TGTGCCAGCAGCTTAGGAGGCGGGCTTTTTGATAACGTCCTGACTTTC.